This TCR beta chain originates from a study of cytomegalovirus exposure and HLA in healthy donors. Study at large: Prior work identified around 100 million unique TCR beta sequences in about 179 million T cells. Among the roughly 400 genotyped donors, 70% to 90% were placed in the Caucasian-associated ancestry cluster.

Note on this clone: What it binds is unknown.

Whole-study results and caveats: Cytomegalovirus-associated TCR beta chains were listed, numbering some 150. A later analysis reported that several of the most significant clusters appeared to be linked to common viral pathogens, among them Epstein-Barr virus.

PCR primers comprised 60 Vbeta and 13 Jbeta primers. Sequencing was performed with immunoSEQ multiplex PCR; in TCRdb, only in-frame clones are kept and a portion is missing. The sample consists of around 130,000 clones, about four fifths of them appearing once. The CDR3 runs to 12 residues. Trimming took 6 bases from V and 5 from J; bases not matched to a gene: 3. The V gene's germline CDR1 is MGHRA and CDR2 YSYEKL. The specimen was PBMCs. This rearrangement joins TRBV4-1 to TRBJ2-7; 8 bases are shared with TRBD1. The receptor comes from a woman between 35 and 50 years old in good health and CMV-seronegative. The CDR3, as DNA: TGCGCCAGCAGGGGACAGGCGCACGAGCAGTACTTC. Protein product: CASRGQAHEQYF.